These T cell receptor beta chains were read from a single sample in a study of T cell responses to AZD1222 COVID-19 vaccine. The assay was immunoSEQ multiplex PCR, and TCRdb's table has in-frame clones only and misses some. The sample lists around 99,000 clones, around 87% occurring once. The sample here was peripheral blood, taken 28 days after the second AZD1222 dose. The receptors here all came from an adult who received the AZD1222 COVID-19 vaccine. CDR3s leave out the opening cysteine and the closing phenylalanine or tryptophan.

TRBV5-8 ASSLTGYSNQPQH
TRBV5-1 ASSWRWQGDYGYT
TRBV13 ASNLRDGGNSPLH
TRBV29-1 SAGVGLRTEAF
TRBV30 ATLTRLGNNTPLH
TRBV4-1 ASSQDVSSYNSPLH
TRBV19 ASSIGGPNQPQH
TRBV5-6 ASSLWSGRVNNYGYT
TRBV30 AWSVVPLGNTIY
TRBV5-5 ASSFEVDEQF
TRBV6-5 ASSSNPGSRSYEQY
TRBV18 ASSPPTGTREKLF
TRBV7-2 ASSLFARSSSGNTIY
TRBV19 ASSVQGIDEKLF
TRBV5-6 ASSFSTGDGYT
TRBV12-3/TRBV12-4 ASRTGASGYT
TRBV2 ASSVSGDTQY
TRBV29-1 SVEYVGGEQY
TRBV4-3 ASSLYRGINEKLF
TRBV5-1 ASSETSGSSYEQY
TRBV28 ASREPGRTFYGYT
TRBV28 ASMASGRRTDTQY
TRBV12-5 ASGLGGIETQY
TRBV28 ASRTSGRGSGEQF
TRBV5-4 ASSETSGRNEQF
TRBV28 ASRSDRGSYEQY
TRBV21-1 ASSGDCEKLF
TRBV18 ASSAAGGPADTQY